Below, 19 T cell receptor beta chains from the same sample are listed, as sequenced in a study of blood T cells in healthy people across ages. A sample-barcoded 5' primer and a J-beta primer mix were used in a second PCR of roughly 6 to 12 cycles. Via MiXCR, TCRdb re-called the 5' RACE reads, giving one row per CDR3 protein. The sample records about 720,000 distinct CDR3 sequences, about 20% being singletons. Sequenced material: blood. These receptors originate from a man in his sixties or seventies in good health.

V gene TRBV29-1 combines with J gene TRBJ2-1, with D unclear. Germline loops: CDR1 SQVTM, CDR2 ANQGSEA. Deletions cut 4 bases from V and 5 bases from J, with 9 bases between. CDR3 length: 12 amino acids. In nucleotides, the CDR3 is TGCAGCGTTGTTCACAACCACAATGAGCAGTTCTTC. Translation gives CSVVHNHNEQFF.

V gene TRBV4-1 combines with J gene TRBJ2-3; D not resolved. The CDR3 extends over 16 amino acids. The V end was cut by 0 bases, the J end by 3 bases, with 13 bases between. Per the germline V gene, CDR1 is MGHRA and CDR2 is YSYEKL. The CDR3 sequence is CASSQDRSARTDTQYF. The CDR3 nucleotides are TGCGCCAGCAGCCAAGACCGATCCGCTAGAACAGATACGCAGTATTTT.

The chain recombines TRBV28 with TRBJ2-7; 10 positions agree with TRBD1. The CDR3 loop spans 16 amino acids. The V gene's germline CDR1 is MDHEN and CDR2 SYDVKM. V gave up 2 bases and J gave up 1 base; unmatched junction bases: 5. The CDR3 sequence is CASSLLPGQGSYEQYF. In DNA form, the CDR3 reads TGTGCCAGCAGTTTACTACCGGGACAGGGGTCCTACGAGCAGTACTTC.

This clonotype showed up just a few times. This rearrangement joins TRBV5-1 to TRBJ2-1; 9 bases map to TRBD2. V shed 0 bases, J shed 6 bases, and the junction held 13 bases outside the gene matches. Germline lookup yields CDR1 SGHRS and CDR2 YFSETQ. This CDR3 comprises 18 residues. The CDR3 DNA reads TGCGCCAGCAGCTTGGGGGGGACTAGCCACCTTAAAGGCAATGAGCAGTTCTTC. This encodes CASSLGGTSHLKGNEQFF. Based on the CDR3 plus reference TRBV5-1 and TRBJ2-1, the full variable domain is KAGVTQTPRYLIKTRGQQVTLSCSPISGHRSVSWYQQTPGQGLQFLFEYFSETQRNKGNFPGRFSGRQFSNSRSEMNVSTLELGDSALYLCASSLGGTSHLKGNEQFFGPGTRLTVL.

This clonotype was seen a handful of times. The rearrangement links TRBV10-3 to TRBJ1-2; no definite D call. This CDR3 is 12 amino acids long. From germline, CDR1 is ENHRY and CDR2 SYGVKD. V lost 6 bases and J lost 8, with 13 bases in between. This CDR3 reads CAISDPLGGYTF. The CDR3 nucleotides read TGTGCCATCAGCGATCCCCTGGGAGGCTACACCTTC.

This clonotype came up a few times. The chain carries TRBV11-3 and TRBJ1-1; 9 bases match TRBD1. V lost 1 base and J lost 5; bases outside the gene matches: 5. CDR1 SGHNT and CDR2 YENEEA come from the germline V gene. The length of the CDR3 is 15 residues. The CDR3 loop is CASSLGQGDWTEAFF. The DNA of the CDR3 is TGTGCCAGCAGCTTAGGACAGGGGGATTGGACTGAAGCTTTCTTT.

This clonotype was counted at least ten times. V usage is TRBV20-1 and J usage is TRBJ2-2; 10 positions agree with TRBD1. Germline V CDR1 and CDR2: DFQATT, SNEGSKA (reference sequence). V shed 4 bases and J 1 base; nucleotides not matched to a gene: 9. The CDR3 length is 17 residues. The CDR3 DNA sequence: TGCAGTGCTAAGGAAGGGGGACAGGGGATGAACACCGGGGAGCTGTTTTTT. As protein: CSAKEGGQGMNTGELFF.

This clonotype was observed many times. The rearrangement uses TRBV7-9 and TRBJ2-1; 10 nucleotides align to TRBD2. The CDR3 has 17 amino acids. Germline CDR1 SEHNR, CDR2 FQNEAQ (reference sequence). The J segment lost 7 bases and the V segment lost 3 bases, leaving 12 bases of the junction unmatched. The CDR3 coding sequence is TGTGCCAGCAGCTTTTGGGGAGCGGGAGGGCCGAAGAATGAGCAGTTCTTC. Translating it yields CASSFWGAGGPKNEQFF.

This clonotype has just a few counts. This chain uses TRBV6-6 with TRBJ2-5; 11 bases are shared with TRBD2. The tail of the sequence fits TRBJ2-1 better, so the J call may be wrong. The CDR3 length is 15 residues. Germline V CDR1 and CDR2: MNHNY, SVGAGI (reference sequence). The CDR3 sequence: CASGTGTSGLNEQFF. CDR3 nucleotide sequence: TGTGCCAGCGGAACCGGGACTAGCGGATTAAATGAGCAGTTCTTC.

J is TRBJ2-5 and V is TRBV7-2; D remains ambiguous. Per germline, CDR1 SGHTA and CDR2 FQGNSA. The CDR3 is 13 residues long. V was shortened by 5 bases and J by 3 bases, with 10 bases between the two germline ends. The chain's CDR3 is CASSKSKEETQYF. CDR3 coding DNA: TGTGCCAGCAGCAAGTCCAAGGAAGAGACCCAGTACTTC.

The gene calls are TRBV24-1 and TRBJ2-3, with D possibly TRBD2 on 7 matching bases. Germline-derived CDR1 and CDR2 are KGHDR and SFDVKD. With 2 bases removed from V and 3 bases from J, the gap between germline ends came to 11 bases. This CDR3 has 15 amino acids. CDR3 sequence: CATSDSGGPTDTQYF. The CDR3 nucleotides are TGTGCCACCAGTGATTCGGGGGGCCCGACAGATACGCAGTATTTT.

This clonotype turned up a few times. CDR3 nucleotide sequence: TGTGCCATCAGTGAGACTGGGGCCTCCTACGAGCAGTACGTC. It codes for CAISETGASYEQYV. V is TRBV10-3 and J is TRBJ2-7, with D possibly TRBD1 on 5 matching bases. The CDR3 is 14 residues long. V lost 2 bases and J lost 0, with 8 bases in between. Germline V lookup: CDR1 ENHRY, CDR2 SYGVKD.

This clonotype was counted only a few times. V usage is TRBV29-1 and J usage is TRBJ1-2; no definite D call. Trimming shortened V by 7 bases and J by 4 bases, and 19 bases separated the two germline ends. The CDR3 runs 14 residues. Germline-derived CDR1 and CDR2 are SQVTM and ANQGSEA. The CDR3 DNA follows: TGCAGCGAGTCCCCCGCGCCGGAGTTCTATGGCTACACCTTC. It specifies CSESPAPEFYGYTF.

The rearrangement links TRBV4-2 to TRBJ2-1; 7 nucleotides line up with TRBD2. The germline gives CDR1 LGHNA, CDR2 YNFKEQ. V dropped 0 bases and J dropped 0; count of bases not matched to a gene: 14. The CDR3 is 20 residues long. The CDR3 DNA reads TGTGCCAGCAGCCAAGAAATAGTCGTGGGCGGGGGTCACTCCTACAATGAGCAGTTCTTC. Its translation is CASSQEIVVGGGHSYNEQFF.

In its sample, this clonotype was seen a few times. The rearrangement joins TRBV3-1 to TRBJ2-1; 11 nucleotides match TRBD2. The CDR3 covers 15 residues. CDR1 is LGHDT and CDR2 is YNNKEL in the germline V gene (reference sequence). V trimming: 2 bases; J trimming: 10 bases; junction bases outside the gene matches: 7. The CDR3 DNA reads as TGTGCCAGCAGCCAACCCCCGGGACTAGCGGACGAGCAGTTCTTC. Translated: CASSQPPGLADEQFF.

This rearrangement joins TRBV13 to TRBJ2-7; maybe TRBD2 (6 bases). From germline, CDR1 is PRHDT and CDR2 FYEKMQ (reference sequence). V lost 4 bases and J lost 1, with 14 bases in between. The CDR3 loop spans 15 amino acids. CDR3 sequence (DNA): TGTGCCAGCAGCTCCGAGGGACTCCAATCCTACGAGCAGTACTTC. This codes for CASSSEGLQSYEQYF.

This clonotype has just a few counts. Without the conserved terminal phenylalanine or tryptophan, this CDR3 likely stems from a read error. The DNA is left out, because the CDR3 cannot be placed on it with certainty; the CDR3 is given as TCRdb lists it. CDR3 loop: CASSLEVS. This sequence joins TRBV5-6 and TRBJ2-5. The CDR3 adds up to 8 amino acids, both ends counted. CDR1 SGHDT and CDR2 YYEEEE come from the germline V gene.

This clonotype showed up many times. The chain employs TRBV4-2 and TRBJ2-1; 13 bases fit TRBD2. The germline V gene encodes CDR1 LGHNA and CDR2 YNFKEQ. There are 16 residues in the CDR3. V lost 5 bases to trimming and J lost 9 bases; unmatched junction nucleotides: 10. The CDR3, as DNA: TGTGCCAGCAGCAGAGGACTAGCGGGGGAGGGACGTGAGCAGTTCTTC. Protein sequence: CASSRGLAGEGREQFF.

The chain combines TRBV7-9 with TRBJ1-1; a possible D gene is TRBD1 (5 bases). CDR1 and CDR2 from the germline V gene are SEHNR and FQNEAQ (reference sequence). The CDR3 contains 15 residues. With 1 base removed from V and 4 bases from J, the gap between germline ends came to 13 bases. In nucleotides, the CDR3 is TGTGCCAGCAGCTTAGAGGCAGTAGGGGCCACTGAAGCTTTCTTT. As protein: CASSLEAVGATEAFF.